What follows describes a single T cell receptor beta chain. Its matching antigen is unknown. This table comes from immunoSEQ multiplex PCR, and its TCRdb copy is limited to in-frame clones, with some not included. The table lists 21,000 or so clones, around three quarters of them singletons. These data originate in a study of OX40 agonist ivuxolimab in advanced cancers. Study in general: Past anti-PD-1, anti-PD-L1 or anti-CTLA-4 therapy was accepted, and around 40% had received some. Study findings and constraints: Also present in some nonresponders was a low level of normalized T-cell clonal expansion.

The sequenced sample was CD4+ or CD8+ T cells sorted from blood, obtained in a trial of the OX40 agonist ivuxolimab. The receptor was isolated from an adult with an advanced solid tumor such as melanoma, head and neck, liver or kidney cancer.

In DNA form, the CDR3 reads TGTGCCAGCAGCTTGTGGACGGATCAAACAGATACGCAGTATTTT. It codes for CASSLWTDQTDTQYF. V and J are TRBV11-2 and TRBJ2-3, with D uncertain. Trimming removed 3 bases from V and 3 bases from J, with 13 bases in between. The CDR3 extends over 15 amino acids. CDR1 is SGHAT and CDR2 is FQNNGV in the germline V gene.